Below, 5 T cell receptor beta chains from the same sample are listed, as sequenced in a study of blood T cell repertoires in COVID-19. Sequencing was performed with immunoSEQ multiplex PCR; in TCRdb, only in-frame clones are kept and a portion is missing. The table has about 72,000 clones, about nine tenths seen once. The specimen sequenced was peripheral blood. Every receptor here comes from a man between 65 and 79 years old with active or convalescent COVID-19.

The gene calls are TRBV3-1 (or the pseudogene TRBV3-2) and TRBJ1-2; a weak D match, TRBD1 (6 bases). The V end lost 4 bases, the J end lost 4 bases, and 13 bases lay between the germline ends. From germline, CDR1 is LGHDT and CDR2 YNNKEL (reference sequence). CDR3 length: 14 amino acids. For the CDR3, the DNA is TGTGCCAGCAGCCTCAGACAGGAAACCTATGGCTACACCTTC. Its translation: CASSLRQETYGYTF.

The V gene is TRBV5-4, the J gene TRBJ2-1; weak D call: TRBD2 (6 bases). The CDR3 loop spans 16 amino acids. Germline assignment: CDR1 SGHNT and CDR2 YYREEE (reference sequence). V gave up 1 base and J gave up 2 bases, with 13 bases separating them. The CDR3 loop reads CASSLPGGTTYNEQFF. The CDR3, as DNA: TGTGCCAGCAGCTTGCCCGGCGGGACGACCTACAATGAGCAGTTCTTC.

This chain links TRBV6-5 with TRBJ2-7; perhaps TRBD1 as D (5 bases). V was trimmed by 8 bases and J by 5 bases, leaving 19 bases between them. The length of the CDR3 is 14 residues. In germline, CDR1 is MNHEY, CDR2 SVGAGI. The DNA of the CDR3 is TGTGCCAGCTCGAGCCATTCCAGGGAAGACGAGCAGTACTTC. It encodes CASSSHSREDEQYF.

The CDR3: CASSQDGRGNEKLFF. The CDR3 DNA sequence: TGCGCCAGCAGCCAAGACGGCAGGGGTAATGAAAAACTGTTTTTT. The chain links TRBV4-1 to TRBJ1-4, with D possibly TRBD1 on 6 matching bases. This CDR3 comprises 15 residues. Germline V CDR1 and CDR2: MGHRA, YSYEKL. V lost 0 bases, J lost 4 bases, and 9 bases lay in between.

The chain carries TRBV19 and TRBJ2-7; D is perhaps TRBD2 (6 bases). The CDR3 spans 14 residues. V lost 3 bases to trimming and J lost 1 base, with 10 bases between them. CDR1 and CDR2 from the germline V gene are LNHDA and SQIVND (reference sequence). The DNA for the CDR3 is TGTGCCAGTAGTATGGGGGGTCTATCCTACGAGCAGTACTTC. Encoded protein: CASSMGGLSYEQYF. Filled out from reference TRBV19 and TRBJ2-7, the complete variable domain reads DGGITQSPKYLFRKEGQNVTLSCEQNLNHDAMYWYRQDPGQGLRLIYYSQIVNDFQKGDIAEGYSVSREKKESFPLTVTSAQKNPTAFYLCASSMGGLSYEQYFGPGTRLTVT.